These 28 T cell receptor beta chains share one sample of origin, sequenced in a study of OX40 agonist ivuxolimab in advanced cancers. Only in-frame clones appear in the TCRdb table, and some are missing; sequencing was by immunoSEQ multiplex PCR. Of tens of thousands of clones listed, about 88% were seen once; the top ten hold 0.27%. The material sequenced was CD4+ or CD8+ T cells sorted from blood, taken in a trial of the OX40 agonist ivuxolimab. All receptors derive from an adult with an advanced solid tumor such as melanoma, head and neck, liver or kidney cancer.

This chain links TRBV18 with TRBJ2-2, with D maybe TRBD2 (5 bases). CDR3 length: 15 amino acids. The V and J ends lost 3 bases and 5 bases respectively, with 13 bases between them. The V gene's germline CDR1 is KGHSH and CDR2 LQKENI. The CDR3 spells CASSPSLDSTGELFF. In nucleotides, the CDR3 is TGTGCCAGCTCACCGTCACTAGATTCGACCGGGGAGCTGTTTTTT.

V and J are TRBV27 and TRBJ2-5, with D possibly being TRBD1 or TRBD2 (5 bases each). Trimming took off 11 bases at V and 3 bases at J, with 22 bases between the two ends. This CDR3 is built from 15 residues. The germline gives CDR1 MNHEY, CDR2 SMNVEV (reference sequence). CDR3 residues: CAPQLMWDPKETQYF. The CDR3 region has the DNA TGTGCCCCCCAACTAATGTGGGACCCTAAAGAGACCCAGTACTTC.

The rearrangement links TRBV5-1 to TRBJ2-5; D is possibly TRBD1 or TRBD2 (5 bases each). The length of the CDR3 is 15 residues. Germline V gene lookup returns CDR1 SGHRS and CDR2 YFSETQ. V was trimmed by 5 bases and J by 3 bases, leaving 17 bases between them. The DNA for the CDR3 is TGCGCCAGCAGGAGGGGCGGCGGGTCTGAAGAGACCCAGTACTTC. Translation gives CASRRGGGSEETQYF.

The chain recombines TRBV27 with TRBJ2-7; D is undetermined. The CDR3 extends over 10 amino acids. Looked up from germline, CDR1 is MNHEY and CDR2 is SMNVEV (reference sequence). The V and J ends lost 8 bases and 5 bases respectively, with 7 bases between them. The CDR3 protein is CASQLDEQYF. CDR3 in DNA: TGTGCCAGCCAGCTTGACGAGCAGTACTTC.

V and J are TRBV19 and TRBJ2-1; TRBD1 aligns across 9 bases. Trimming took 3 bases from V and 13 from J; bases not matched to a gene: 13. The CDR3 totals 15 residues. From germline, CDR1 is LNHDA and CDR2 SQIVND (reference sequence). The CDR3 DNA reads TGTGCCAGTAGTATGACGGGACAGGGAAGTTTGCAACAGTTCTTC. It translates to CASSMTGQGSLQQFF.

The CDR3 nucleotides read TGTGCCAGCAGTTTACTTCAGGGGTACACAGATACGCAGTATTTT. This sequence encodes CASSLLQGYTDTQYF. The chain is built from TRBV27 and TRBJ2-3; TRBD1 is a possible D gene (6 bases). CDR1 is MNHEY, CDR2 SMNVEV, per germline (reference sequence). The CDR3 totals 15 residues. V lost 2 bases and J 2 bases, leaving 11 bases between the germline ends.

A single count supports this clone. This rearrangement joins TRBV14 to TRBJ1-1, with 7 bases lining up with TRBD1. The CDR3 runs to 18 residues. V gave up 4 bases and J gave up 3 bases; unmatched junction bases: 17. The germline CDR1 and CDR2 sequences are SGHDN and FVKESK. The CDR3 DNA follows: TGTGCCAGCAGCCCGCGACAGGGCGGTGTCTGGTGGGACACTGAAGCTTTCTTT. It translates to CASSPRQGGVWWDTEAFF.

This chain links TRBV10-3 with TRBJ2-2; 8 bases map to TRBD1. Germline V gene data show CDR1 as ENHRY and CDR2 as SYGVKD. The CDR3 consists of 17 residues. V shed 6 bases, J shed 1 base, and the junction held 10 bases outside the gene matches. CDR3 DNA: TGTGCCATCAGCGACAGAGGACAGGGAAGGAACACCGGGGAGCTGTTTTTT. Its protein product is CAISDRGQGRNTGELFF.

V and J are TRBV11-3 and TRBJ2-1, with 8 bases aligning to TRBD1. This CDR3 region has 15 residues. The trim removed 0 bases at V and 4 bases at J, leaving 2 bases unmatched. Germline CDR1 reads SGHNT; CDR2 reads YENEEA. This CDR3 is CASSLEGQEYNEQFF. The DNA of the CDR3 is TGTGCCAGCAGCTTAGAGGGACAGGAATACAATGAGCAGTTCTTC.

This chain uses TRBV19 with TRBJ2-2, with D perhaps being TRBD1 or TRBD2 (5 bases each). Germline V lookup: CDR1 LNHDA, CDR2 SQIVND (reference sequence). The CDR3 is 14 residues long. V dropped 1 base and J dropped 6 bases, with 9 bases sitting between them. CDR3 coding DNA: TGTGCCAGTAGTATAGCTCGGGGCTCCGGGGAGCTGTTTTTT. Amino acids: CASSIARGSGELFF.

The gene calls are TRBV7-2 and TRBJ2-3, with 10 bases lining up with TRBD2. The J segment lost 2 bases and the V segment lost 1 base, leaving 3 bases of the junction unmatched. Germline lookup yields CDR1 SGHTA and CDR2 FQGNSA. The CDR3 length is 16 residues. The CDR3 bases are TGTGCCAGCAGCTTAGGACTAGCGGGCACCACAGATACGCAGTATTTT. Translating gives CASSLGLAGTTDTQYF. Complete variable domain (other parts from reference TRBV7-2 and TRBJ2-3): GAGVSQSPSNKVTEKGKDVELRCDPISGHTALYWYRQSLGQGLEFLIYFQGNSAPDKSGLPSDRFSAERTGGSVSTLTIQRTQQEDSAVYLCASSLGLAGTTDTQYFGPGTRLTVL.

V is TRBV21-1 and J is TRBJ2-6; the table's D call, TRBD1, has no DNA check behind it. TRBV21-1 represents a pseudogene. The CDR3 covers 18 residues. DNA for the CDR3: TGTGCCAGCAGCCTACCGGACAGGGGGGACTCTGGGGCCAACGTCCTGACTTTC. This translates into CASSLPDRGDSGANVLTF.

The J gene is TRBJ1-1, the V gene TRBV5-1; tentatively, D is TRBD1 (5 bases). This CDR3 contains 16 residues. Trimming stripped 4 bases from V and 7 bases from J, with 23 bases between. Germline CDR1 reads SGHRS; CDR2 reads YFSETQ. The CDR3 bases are TGCGCCAGCAGCCTGGATTGGGGCCCACCGGACGGTGAAGCTTTCTTT. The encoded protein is CASSLDWGPPDGEAFF. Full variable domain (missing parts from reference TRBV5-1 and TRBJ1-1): KAGVTQTPRYLIKTRGQQVTLSCSPISGHRSVSWYQQTPGQGLQFLFEYFSETQRNKGNFPGRFSGRQFSNSRSEMNVSTLELGDSALYLCASSLDWGPPDGEAFFGQGTRLTVV.

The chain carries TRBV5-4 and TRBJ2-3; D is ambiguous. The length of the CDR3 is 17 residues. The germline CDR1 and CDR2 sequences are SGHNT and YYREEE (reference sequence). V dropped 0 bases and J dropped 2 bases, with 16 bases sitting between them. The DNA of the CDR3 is TGTGCCAGCAGCTTGGTGGCTGGGGTTAGTTCCACAGATACGCAGTATTTT. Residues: CASSLVAGVSSTDTQYF. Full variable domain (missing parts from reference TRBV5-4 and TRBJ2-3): ETGVTQSPTHLIKTRGQQVTLRCSSQSGHNTVSWYQQALGQGPQFIFQYYREEENGRGNFPPRFSGLQFPNYSSELNVNALELDDSALYLCASSLVAGVSSTDTQYFGPGTRLTVL.

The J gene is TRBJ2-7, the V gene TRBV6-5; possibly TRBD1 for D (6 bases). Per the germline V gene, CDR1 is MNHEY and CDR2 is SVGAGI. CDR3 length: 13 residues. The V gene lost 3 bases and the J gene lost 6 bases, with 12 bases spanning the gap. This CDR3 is CASSYQIRGEQYF. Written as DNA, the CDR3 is TGTGCCAGCAGTTATCAAATCAGGGGCGAGCAGTACTTC.

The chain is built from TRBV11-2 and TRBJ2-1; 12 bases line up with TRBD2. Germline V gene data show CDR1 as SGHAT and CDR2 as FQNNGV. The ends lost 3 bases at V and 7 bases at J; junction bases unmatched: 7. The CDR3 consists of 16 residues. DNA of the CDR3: TGTGCCAGCAGCTTCCAGCTAGCGGGAGGGGGTAATGAGCAGTTCTTC. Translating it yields CASSFQLAGGGNEQFF. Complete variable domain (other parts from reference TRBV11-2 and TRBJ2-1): EAGVAQSPRYKIIEKRQSVAFWCNPISGHATLYWYQQILGQGPKLLIQFQNNGVVDDSQLPKDRFSAERLKGVDSTLKIQPAKLEDSAVYLCASSFQLAGGGNEQFFGPGTRLTVL.

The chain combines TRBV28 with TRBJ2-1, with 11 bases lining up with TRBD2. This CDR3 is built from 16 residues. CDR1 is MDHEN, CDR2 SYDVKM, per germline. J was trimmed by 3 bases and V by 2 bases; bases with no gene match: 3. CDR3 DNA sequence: TGTGCCAGCAGTTTACCGGGACTAGCGGTCTACAATGAGCAGTTCTTC. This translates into CASSLPGLAVYNEQFF. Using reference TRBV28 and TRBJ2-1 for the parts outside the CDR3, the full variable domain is DVKVTQSSRYLVKRTGEKVFLECVQDMDHENMFWYRQDPGLGLRLIYFSYDVKMKEKGDIPEGYSVSREKKERFSLILESASTNQTSMYLCASSLPGLAVYNEQFFGPGTRLTVL.

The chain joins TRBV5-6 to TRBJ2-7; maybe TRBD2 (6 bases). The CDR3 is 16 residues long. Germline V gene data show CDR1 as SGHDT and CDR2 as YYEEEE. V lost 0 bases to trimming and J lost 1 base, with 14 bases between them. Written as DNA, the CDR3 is TGTGCCAGCAGCTTGGGTGGTAGCGGTTGGTCCTACGAGCAGTACTTC. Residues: CASSLGGSGWSYEQYF.

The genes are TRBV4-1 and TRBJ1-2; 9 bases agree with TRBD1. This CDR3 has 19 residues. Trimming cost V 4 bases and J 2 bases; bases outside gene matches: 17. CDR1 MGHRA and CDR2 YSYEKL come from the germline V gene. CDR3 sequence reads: CASSLLFGTGTKGNYGYTF. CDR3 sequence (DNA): TGCGCCAGCAGCCTTCTATTTGGGACAGGGACAAAGGGAAACTATGGCTACACCTTC.

CDR3 region: CASSVRSGSSYNEQFF. The CDR3 DNA is TGTGCCAGCAGCGTCCGGAGCGGGAGCTCCTACAATGAGCAGTTCTTC. The chain is built from TRBV9 and TRBJ2-1; 8 bases align to TRBD2. Germline assignment: CDR1 SGDLS and CDR2 YYNGEE. The V and J ends lost 2 bases and 0 bases, in that order; junction bases with no gene match: 4. The CDR3 runs 16 residues. Variable domain in full (rest from reference TRBV9 and TRBJ2-1): DSGVTQTPKHLITATGQRVTLRCSPRSGDLSVYWYQQSLDQGLQFLIQYYNGEERAKGNILERFSAQQFPDLHSELNLSSLELGDSALYFCASSVRSGSSYNEQFFGPGTRLTVL.

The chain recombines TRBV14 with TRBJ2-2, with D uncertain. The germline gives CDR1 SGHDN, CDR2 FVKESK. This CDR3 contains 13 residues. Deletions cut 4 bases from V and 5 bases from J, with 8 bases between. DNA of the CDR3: TGTGCCAGCAGCCCCTTCGGGACCGGGGAGCTGTTTTTT. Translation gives CASSPFGTGELFF.

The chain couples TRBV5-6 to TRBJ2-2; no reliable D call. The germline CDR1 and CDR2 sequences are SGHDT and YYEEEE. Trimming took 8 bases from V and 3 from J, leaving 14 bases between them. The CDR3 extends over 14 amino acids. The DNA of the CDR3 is TGTGCCAGACCCCATAGGTGGGACACCGGGGAGCTGTTTTTT. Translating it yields CARPHRWDTGELFF.

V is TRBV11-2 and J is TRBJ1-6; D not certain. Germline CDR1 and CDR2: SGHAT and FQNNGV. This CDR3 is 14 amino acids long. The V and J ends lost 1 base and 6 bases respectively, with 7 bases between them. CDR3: CASSLAPRNSPLHF. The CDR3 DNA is TGTGCCAGCAGCTTAGCTCCTCGTAATTCACCCCTCCACTTT.

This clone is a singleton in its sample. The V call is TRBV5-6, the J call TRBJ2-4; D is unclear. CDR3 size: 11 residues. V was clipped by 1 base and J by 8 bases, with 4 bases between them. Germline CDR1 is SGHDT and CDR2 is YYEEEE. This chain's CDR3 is CASSLMDIQYF. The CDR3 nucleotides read TGTGCCAGCAGCTTGATGGACATTCAGTACTTC. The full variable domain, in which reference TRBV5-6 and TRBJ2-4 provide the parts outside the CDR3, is DAGVTQSPTHLIKTRGQQVTLRCSPKSGHDTVSWYQQALGQGPQFIFQYYEEEERQRGNFPDRFSGHQFPNYSSELNVNALLLGDSALYLCASSLMDIQYFGAGTRLSVL.

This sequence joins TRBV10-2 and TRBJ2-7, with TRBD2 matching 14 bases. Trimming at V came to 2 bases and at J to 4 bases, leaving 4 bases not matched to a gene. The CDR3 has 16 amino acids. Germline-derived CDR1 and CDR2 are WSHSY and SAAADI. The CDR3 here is CASSEGGTSGSYEQYF. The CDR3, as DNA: TGCGCCAGCAGTGAGGGGGGGACTAGCGGGAGTTACGAGCAGTACTTC.

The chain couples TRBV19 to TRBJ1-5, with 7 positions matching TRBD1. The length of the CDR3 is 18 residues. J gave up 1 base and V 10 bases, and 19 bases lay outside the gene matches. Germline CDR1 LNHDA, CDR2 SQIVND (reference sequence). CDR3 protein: CATQGQRGRGTSNQPQHF. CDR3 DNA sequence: TGTGCCACCCAGGGACAGCGTGGTCGGGGGACGAGCAATCAGCCCCAGCATTTT.

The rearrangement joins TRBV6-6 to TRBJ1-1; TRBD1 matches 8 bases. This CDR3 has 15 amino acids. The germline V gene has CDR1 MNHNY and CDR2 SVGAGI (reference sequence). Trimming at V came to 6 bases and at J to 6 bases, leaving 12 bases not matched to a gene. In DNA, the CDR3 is TGTGCCAGCAGGACACGGGGACAGGTCCCCCCTGAAGCTTTCTTT. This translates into CASRTRGQVPPEAFF.

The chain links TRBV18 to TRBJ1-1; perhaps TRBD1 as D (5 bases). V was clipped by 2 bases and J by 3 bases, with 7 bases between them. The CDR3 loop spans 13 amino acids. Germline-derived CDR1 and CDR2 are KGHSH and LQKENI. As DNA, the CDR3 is TGTGCCAGCTCACCAGGACAATACACTGAAGCTTTCTTT. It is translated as CASSPGQYTEAFF. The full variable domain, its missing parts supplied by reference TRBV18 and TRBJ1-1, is NAGVMQNPRHLVRRRGQEARLRCSPMKGHSHVYWYRQLPEEGLKFMVYLQKENIIDESGMPKERFSAEFPKEGPSILRIQQVVRGDSAAYFCASSPGQYTEAFFGQGTRLTVV.